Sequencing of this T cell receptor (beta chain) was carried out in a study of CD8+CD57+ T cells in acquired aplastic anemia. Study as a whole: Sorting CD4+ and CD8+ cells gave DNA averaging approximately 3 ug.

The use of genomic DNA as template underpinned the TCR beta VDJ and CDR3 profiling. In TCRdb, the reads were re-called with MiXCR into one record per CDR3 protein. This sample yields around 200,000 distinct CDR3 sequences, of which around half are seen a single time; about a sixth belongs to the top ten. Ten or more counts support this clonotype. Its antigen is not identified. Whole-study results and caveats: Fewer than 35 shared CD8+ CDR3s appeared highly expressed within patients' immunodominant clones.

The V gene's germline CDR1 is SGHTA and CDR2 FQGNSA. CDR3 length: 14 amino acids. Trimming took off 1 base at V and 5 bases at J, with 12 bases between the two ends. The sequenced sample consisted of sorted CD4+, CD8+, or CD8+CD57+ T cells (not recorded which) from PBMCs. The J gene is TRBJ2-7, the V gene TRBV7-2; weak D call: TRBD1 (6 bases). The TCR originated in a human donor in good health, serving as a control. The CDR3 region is CASSLVLGADEQYF. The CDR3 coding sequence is TGTGCCAGCAGCTTAGTGCTGGGGGCCGACGAGCAGTACTTC.